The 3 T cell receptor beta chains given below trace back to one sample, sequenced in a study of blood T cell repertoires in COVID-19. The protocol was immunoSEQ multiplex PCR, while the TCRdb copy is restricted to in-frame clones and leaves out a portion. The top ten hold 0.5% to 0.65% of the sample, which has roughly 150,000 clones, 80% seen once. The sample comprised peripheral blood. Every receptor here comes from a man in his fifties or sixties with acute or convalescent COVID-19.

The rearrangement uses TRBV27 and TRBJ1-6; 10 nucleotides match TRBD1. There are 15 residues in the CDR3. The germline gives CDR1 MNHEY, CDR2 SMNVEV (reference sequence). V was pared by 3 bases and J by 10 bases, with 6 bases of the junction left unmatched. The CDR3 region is CASSLTGGVWSPLHF. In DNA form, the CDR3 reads TGTGCCAGCAGTTTGACAGGGGGCGTTTGGTCACCCCTCCACTTT.

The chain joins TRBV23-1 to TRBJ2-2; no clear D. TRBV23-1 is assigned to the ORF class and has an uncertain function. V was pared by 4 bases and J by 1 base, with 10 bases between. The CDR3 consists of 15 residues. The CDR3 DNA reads TGCGCCAGCAGTCCGGGTCCGTTGAACACCGGGGAGCTGTTTTTT. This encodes CASSPGPLNTGELFF.

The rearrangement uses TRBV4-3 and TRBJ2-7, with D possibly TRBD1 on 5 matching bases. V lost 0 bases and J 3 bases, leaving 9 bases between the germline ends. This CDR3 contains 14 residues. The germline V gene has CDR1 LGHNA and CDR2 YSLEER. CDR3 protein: CASSQDLGVYEQYF. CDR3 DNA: TGCGCCAGCAGCCAAGATTTAGGGGTCTACGAGCAGTACTTC.